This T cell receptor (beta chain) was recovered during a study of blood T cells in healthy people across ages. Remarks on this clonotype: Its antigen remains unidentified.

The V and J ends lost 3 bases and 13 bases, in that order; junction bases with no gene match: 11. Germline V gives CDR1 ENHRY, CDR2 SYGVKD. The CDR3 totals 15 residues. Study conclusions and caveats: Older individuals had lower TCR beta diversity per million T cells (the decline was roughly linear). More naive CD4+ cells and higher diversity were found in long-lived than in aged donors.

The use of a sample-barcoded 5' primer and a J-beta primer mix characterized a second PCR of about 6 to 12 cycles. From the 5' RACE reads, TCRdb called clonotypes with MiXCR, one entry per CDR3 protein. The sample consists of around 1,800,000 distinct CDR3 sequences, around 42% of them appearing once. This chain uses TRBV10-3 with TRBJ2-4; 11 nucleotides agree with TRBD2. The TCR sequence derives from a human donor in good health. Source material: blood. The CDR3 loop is CAISEASGGNNEQYF. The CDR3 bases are TGTGCCATCAGTGAAGCTAGCGGGGGGAACAATGAGCAGTACTTC.